This T cell receptor beta chain was captured by sequencing in a study of cytomegalovirus exposure and HLA in healthy donors. Study-wide context: Out of approximately 400 genotyped donors, roughly 83% belonged to the Caucasian-associated ancestry cluster. Study conclusions and caveats: Diagnosis of cytomegalovirus status made by the classifier reportedly showed high specificity and sensitivity. In most subjects, TCR beta sequences reportedly gave accurate predictions of HLA-A and HLA-B alleles. Earlier analysis looked at TCR beta V segments, and most were productive about 90% or about 30% of the time.

Concerning this clone: Its antigen is as yet unknown.

In the PCR, 60 Vbeta and 13 Jbeta primers were used. Produced via immunoSEQ multiplex PCR; TCRdb's table is partial and in-frame only. The sample has tens of thousands of clones; 60% to 80% are singletons. The sample taken for sequencing was PBMCs. The clonotype comes from a man younger than 40 in good health and CMV-seronegative.

CDR3 amino acids: CARSDTGTTGSSGNTIYF. Written as DNA, the CDR3 is TGTGCCAGAAGCGACACCGGGACAACTGGTAGCTCTGGAAACACCATATATTTT. The chain links TRBV7-5 to TRBJ1-3; the table's D call of TRBD1 was not tested on the DNA. TRBV7-5 represents a pseudogene. CDR3 size: 18 residues.